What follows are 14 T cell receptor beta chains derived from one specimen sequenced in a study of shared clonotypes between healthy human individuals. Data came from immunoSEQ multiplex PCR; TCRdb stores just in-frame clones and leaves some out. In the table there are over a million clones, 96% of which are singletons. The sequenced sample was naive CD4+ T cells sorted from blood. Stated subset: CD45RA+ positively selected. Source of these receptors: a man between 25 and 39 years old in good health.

For the CDR3, the DNA is TGTGCCAGCAGCTTAGTCGTGGGAGGGCCGAACACCGGGGAGCTGTTTTTT. It translates to CASSLVVGGPNTGELFF. V usage is TRBV11-2 and J usage is TRBJ2-2, with 7 bases aligning to TRBD2. Trimming at V came to 1 base and at J to 0 bases, leaving 5 bases not matched to a gene. Germline CDR1 SGHAT, CDR2 FQNNGV. This CDR3 is 17 amino acids long.

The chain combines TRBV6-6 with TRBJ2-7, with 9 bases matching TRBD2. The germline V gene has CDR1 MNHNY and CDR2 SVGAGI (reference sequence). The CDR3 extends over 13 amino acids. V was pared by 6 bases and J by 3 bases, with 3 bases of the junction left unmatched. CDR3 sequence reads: CASRTSGDYEQYF. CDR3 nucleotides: TGTGCCAGCAGGACTAGCGGAGACTACGAGCAGTACTTC.

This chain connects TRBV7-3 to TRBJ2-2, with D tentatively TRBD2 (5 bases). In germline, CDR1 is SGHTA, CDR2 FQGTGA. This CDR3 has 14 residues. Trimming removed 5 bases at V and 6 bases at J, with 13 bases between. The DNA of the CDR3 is TGTGCCAGCAGCAGAAACGGAGGTTCCGGGGAGCTGTTTTTT. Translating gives CASSRNGGSGELFF.

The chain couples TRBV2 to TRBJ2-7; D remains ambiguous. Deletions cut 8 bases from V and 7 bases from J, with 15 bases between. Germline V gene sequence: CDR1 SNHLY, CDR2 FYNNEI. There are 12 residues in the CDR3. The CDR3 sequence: CASADRVGEQYF. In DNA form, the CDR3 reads TGTGCCAGCGCGGACCGCGTCGGGGAGCAGTACTTC.

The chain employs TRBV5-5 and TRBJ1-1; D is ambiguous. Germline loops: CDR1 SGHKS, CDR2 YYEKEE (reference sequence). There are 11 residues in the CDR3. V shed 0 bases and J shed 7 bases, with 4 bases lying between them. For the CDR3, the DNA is TGTGCCAGCAGCTTGGCGCGTGAAGCTTTCTTT. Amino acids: CASSLAREAFF.

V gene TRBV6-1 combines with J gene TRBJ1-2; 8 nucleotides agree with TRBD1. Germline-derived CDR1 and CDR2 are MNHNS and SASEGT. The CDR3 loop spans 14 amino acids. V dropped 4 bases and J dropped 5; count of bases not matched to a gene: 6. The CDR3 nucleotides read TGTGCCAGCAGTGTGCGACAGGGGCCGTATGGCTACACCTTC. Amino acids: CASSVRQGPYGYTF.

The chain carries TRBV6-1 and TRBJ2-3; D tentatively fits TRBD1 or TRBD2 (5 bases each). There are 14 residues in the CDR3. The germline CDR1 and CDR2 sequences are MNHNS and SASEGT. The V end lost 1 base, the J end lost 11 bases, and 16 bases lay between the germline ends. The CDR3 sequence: CASSEGWWGNKQYF. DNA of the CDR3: TGTGCCAGCAGTGAAGGGTGGTGGGGGAATAAGCAGTATTTT.

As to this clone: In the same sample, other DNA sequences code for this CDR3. CDR3 protein: CASSLGGPQETQYF. DNA of the CDR3: TGTGCCAGCAGTCTGGGGGGGCCCCAAGAGACCCAGTACTTC. The chain joins TRBV28 to TRBJ2-5, with TRBD2 as a possible D gene (7 bases). From germline, CDR1 is MDHEN and CDR2 SYDVKM. Trimming shortened V by 5 bases and J by 1 base, and 11 bases separated the two germline ends. This CDR3 has 14 amino acids.

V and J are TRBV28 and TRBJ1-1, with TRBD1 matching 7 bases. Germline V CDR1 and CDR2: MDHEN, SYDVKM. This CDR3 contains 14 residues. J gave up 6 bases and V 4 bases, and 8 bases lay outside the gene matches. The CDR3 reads CASSSGTDRSEAFF. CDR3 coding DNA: TGTGCCAGCAGTTCGGGGACAGATCGCTCTGAAGCTTTCTTT.

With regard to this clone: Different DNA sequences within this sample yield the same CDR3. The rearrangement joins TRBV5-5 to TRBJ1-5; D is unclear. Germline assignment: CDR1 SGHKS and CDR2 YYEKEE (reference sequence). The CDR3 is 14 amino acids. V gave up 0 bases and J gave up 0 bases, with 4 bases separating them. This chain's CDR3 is CASSLGSSNQPQHF. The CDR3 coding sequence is TGTGCCAGCAGCTTGGGGAGTAGCAATCAGCCCCAGCATTTT.

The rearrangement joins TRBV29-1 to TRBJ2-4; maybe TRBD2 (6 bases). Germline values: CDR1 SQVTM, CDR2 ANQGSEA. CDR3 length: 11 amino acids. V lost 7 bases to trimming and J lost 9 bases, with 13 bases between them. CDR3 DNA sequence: TGCAGCGCGGGGGAGCGCGGCATTCAGTACTTC. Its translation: CSAGERGIQYF.

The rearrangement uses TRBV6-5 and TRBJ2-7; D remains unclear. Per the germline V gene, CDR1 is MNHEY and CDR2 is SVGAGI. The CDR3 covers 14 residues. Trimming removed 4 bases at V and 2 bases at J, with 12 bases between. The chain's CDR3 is CASSSPGLPYEQYF. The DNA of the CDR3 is TGTGCCAGCAGTTCCCCGGGTTTGCCCTACGAGCAGTACTTC.

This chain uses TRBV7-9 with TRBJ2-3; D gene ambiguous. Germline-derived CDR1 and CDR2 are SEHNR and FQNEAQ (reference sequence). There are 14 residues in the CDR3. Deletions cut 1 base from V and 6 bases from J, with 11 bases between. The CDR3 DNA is TGTGCCAGCAGCTTAGAACAAGTCCTGGATACGCAGTATTTT. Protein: CASSLEQVLDTQYF.

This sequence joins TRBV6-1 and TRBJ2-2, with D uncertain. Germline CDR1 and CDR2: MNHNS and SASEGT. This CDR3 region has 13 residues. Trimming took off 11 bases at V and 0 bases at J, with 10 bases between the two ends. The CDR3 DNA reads TGTGCCGTTGCACCACCGAACACCGGGGAGCTGTTTTTT. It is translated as CAVAPPNTGELFF.